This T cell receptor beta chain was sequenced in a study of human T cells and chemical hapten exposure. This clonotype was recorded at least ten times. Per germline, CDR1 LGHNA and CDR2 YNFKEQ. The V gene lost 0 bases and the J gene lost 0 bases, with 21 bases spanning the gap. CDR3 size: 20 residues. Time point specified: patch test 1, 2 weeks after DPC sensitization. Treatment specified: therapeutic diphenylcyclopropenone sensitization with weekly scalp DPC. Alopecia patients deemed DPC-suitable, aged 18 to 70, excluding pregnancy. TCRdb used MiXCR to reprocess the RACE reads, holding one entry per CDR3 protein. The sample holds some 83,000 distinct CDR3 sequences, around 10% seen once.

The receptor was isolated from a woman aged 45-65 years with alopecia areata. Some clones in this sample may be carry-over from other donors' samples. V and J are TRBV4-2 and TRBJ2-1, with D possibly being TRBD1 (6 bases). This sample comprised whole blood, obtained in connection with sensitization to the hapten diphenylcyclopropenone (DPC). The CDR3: CASSQDAQETRGGSYNEQFF. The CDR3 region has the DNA TGTGCCAGCAGCCAAGATGCCCAGGAGACGAGAGGGGGCTCCTACAATGAGCAGTTCTTC.